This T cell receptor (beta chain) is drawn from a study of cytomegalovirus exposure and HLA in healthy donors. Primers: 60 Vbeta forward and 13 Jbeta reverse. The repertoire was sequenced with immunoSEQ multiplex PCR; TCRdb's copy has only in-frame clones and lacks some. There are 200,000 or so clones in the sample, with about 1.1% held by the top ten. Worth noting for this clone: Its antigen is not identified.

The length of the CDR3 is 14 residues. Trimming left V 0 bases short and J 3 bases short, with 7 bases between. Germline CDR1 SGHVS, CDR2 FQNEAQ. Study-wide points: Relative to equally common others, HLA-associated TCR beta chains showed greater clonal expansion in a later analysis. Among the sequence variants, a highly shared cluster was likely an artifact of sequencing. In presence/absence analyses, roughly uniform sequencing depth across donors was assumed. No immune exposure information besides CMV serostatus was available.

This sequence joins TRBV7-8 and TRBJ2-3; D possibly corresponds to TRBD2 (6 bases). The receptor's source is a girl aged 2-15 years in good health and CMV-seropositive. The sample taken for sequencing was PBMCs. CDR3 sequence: CASSLAGGTDTQYF. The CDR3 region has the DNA TGTGCCAGCAGCTTAGCGGGGGGTACAGATACGCAGTATTTT.